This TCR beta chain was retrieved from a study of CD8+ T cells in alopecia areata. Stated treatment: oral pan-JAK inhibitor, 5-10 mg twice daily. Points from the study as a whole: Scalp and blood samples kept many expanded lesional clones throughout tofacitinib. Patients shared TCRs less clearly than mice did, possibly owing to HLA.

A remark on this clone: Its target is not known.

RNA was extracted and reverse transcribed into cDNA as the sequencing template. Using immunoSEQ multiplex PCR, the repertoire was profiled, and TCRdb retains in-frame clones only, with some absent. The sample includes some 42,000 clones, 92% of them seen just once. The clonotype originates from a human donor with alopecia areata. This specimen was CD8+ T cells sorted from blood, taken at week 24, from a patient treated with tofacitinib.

The CDR3 sequence is CASSSGTSGPPSSTDTQYF. The DNA for the CDR3 is TGTGCCAGCAGCTCCGGGACTAGCGGGCCCCCCTCTAGCACAGATACGCAGTATTTT. The chain uses TRBV7-9 and TRBJ2-3; 12 bases map to TRBD2. The length of the CDR3 is 19 residues. From germline, CDR1 is SEHNR and CDR2 FQNEAQ (reference sequence). V shed 4 bases, J shed 0 bases, and the junction held 11 bases outside the gene matches.